This TCR beta chain was recovered during a study of blood T cells in healthy people across ages. Regarding the study as a whole: Older age coincided with a roughly linear decline in TCR beta diversity per million T cells.

This clonotype showed up just a few times. Its antigen is as yet unknown. A second about 7 to 12 cycle PCR used barcoded and J-beta primers. TCRdb re-called the 5' RACE reads through MiXCR, storing one row per CDR3 protein. The sample shows about 800,000 distinct CDR3 sequences, 20% to 25% of them seen only once. Trimming cost V 4 bases and J 4 bases, with 16 bases left between them. The CDR3 consists of 14 residues. Germline V CDR1 and CDR2: DFQATT, SNEGSKA (reference sequence). The same sample was also used in a study of T cells of mothers and their children. That publication notes: Both sample barcodes and 2-4 random nucleotides came from the M1S primer of the second PCR. An overlap that was slightly higher, though non-significant, was seen in related mother-child pairs versus unrelated pairs.

The sequenced material came from blood. The chain links TRBV20-1 to TRBJ1-1, with D possibly TRBD1 on 6 matching bases. This clonotype was obtained from a boy younger than 18 in good health. DNA of the CDR3: TGCAGTGCTATCCCGGACAGAGGAGGCACTGAAGCTTTCTTT. It encodes CSAIPDRGGTEAFF.